The rows below give T cell receptor beta chains drawn from one sample of a study of response to subunit inactivated influenza vaccine. TCRdb called the RT-PCR reads again in MiXCR, with one record for every CDR3 protein. The sample consists of fewer than 600,000 distinct CDR3 sequences, roughly 7.9% of them appearing once. The sequencing here drew on PBMCs from blood, taken about 23 months after vaccination. These receptors all come from a man between 45 and 75 years old who received an inactivated influenza vaccine. Both conserved end residues are part of each CDR3. The order of the fields is V gene, D gene, clone size, J gene, CDR3 protein, CDR3 DNA. The D gene is left open where the match is weak. Size tells how often a clone was seen (once, few, many) or the class of an expanded clone, and some rows leave it out.

TRBV15	TRBD1	few	TRBJ1-4	CATSRDSWDRIF	TGTGCCACCAGCAGAGATTCCTGGGACAGGATTTTT
TRBV11-2	NA	NA	TRBJ2-1	CASYEGEYNEQFF	TGTGCCAGCTACGAGGGGGAGTACAATGAGCAGTTCTTC
TRBV6-1	NA	NA	TRBJ2-7	CASRRTDSSYEQYF	TGTGCCAGCAGGCGGACAGACTCTTCCTACGAGCAGTACTTC
TRBV6-1	NA	NA	TRBJ1-2	CASIERGLGYGYTF	TGTGCCAGCATCGAACGGGGATTGGGCTATGGCTACACCTTC
TRBV7-2	NA	few	TRBJ2-3	CASSLSGQSTDTQYF	TGTGCCAGCAGCTTATCCGGACAGAGCACAGATACGCAGTATTTT
TRBV20-1	TRBD1	few	TRBJ1-1	CSARKTGQMNTEAFF	TGCAGTGCTCGGAAGACGGGACAGATGAACACTGAAGCTTTCTTT
TRBV5-1	NA	NA	TRBJ2-5	CASKSGAAGETQYF	TGCGCCAGCAAGTCGGGCGCTGCGGGAGAGACCCAGTACTTC
TRBV20-1	TRBD1	few	TRBJ2-7	CSARGQTGPYEQYF	TGCAGTGCTAGGGGTCAGACAGGGCCGTACGAGCAGTACTTC
TRBV19	TRBD1	once	TRBJ2-1	CASHDRGNEQFF	TGTGCCAGTCACGACAGGGGGAATGAGCAGTTCTTC
TRBV4-3	NA	few	TRBJ2-7	CASSQDNRVRHEQYF	TGCGCCAGCAGCCAAGATAACAGGGTTCGCCACGAGCAGTACTTC
TRBV5-1	NA	NA	TRBJ2-5	CASSPGNSGQETQYF	TGCGCCAGCAGCCCCGGGAATAGCGGCCAAGAGACCCAGTACTTC
TRBV24-1	TRBD2	NA	TRBJ2-1	CATSDLAGAAYNEQFF	TGTGCCACCAGTGATCTAGCGGGAGCAGCCTACAATGAGCAGTTCTTC
TRBV20-1	TRBD1	few	TRBJ1-2	CSAYIPGQGVAGYTF	TGCAGTGCTTATATCCCCGGACAGGGGGTTGCTGGCTACACCTTC
TRBV5-1	NA	NA	TRBJ2-1	CASSWPNSYNEQFF	TGCGCCAGCAGCTGGCCGAACTCCTACAATGAGCAGTTCTTC
TRBV20-1	NA	few	TRBJ2-6	CSAGSGPLAGANVLTF	TGCAGTGCTGGGAGCGGGCCCTTAGCTGGGGCCAACGTCCTGACTTTC
TRBV15	NA	few	TRBJ1-1	CATSRARTAGTEAFF	TGTGCCACCAGCAGAGCGAGGACGGCGGGCACTGAAGCTTTCTTT
TRBV20-1	TRBD1	few	TRBJ1-5	CGAVTGTGNQPQHF	TGCGGTGCCGTGACAGGGACAGGCAATCAGCCCCAGCATTTT
TRBV29-1	NA	few	TRBJ2-7	CSVVSGHEQYF	TGCAGCGTTGTTTCAGGGCACGAGCAGTACTTC
TRBV5-1	NA	many	TRBJ2-3	CASSLDQSDTQYF	TGCGCCAGCAGCTTGGACCAATCGGATACGCAGTATTTT
TRBV6-1	TRBD2	few	TRBJ2-7	CASRFGTSGSYEQYF	TGTGCCAGCAGGTTTGGGACTAGCGGATCCTACGAGCAGTACTTC
TRBV7-8	TRBD1	NA	TRBJ1-2	CASSPYRGVGYGYTF	TGTGCCAGCAGCCCATACAGGGGAGTCGGGTATGGCTACACCTTC
TRBV29-1	NA	few	TRBJ1-2	CSVDTPADRVHGYTF	TGCAGCGTGGACACCCCGGCCGATAGGGTACATGGCTACACCTTC
TRBV12-3/TRBV12-4	TRBD1	few	TRBJ1-6	CASSLAGQRNSPLHF	TGTGCCAGCAGTTTAGCGGGACAGAGAAATTCACCCCTCCACTTT
TRBV20-1	TRBD2	many	TRBJ2-1	CSAKGRGGRSYNEQFF	TGCAGTGCTAAGGGGCGGGGGGGCCGCTCCTACAATGAGCAGTTCTTC
TRBV5-1	TRBD1	NA	TRBJ2-7	CASSPRDSLTKQYF	TGCGCCAGCAGCCCCCGGGACAGCCTTACGAAGCAGTACTTC
TRBV5-1	TRBD2	few	TRBJ2-1	CASSLQTGRGYNEQFF	TGCGCCAGCAGCCTTCAGACCGGGAGGGGCTACAATGAGCAGTTCTTC
TRBV20-1	NA	few	TRBJ2-3	CSAREGYTQYF	TGCAGTGCTAGAGAAGGGTATACGCAGTATTTT
TRBV5-1	NA	NA	TRBJ2-5	CASSLVVGEETQYF	TGCGCCAGCAGCTTGGTCGTAGGAGAGGAGACCCAGTACTTC
TRBV12-3/TRBV12-4	NA	many	TRBJ1-5	CASSLSSSSNQPQHF	TGTGCCAGCAGCCTTTCATCTTCCTCCAATCAGCCCCAGCATTTT
TRBV20-1	NA	few	TRBJ2-2	CSARIMGHPGTGELFF	TGCAGTGCTAGAATCATGGGACACCCCGGCACCGGGGAGCTGTTTTTT
TRBV9	NA	few	TRBJ2-1	CASSVQLASNEQFF	TGTGCCAGCAGCGTTCAATTAGCATCCAATGAGCAGTTCTTC
TRBV7-7	NA	few	TRBJ2-2	CASSLVGQTGELFF	TGTGCTAGCAGCTTAGTAGGACAGACCGGGGAGCTGTTTTTT
TRBV25-1	NA	many	TRBJ2-7	CASSGIRTGTYEQYF	TGTGCCAGCAGTGGGATCCGAACAGGGACGTACGAGCAGTACTTC
TRBV20-1	NA	few	TRBJ1-4	CSARERRPIGVATNEKLFF	TGCAGTGCTAGAGAGAGGAGACCCATAGGGGTTGCAACTAATGAAAAACTGTTTTTT
TRBV10-3	TRBD2	few	TRBJ2-1	CAISESTSGSSYNEQFF	TGTGCCATCAGTGAGTCGACTAGCGGGAGCTCCTACAATGAGCAGTTCTTC
TRBV20-1	TRBD2	many	TRBJ2-3	CSAKKGTSGLLLNF	TGCAGTGCGAAGAAAGGGACTAGCGGCCTTCTCTTGAATTTT
TRBV20-1	NA	many	TRBJ2-7	CSAGKGSSTSYEQYF	TGCAGTGCTGGGAAGGGGTCTTCCACCTCCTACGAGCAGTACTTC
TRBV20-1	TRBD2	few	TRBJ2-2	CSAFAGGPSGELFF	TGCAGTGCTTTTGCGGGGGGGCCGTCCGGGGAGCTGTTTTTT
TRBV12-3/TRBV12-4	TRBD2	many	TRBJ2-3	CASSLGGSQDTQYF	TGTGCCAGCAGTTTAGGCGGGAGCCAGGATACGCAGTATTTT
TRBV4-2	NA	NA	TRBJ1-3	CASSQDAYTGNTIYF	TGTGCCAGCAGCCAGGACGCTTACACTGGAAACACCATATATTTT
TRBV7-2	NA	many	TRBJ1-5	CASSFNNQPQHF	TGTGCCAGCAGCTTTAACAATCAGCCCCAGCATTTT
TRBV7-9	NA	NA	TRBJ2-1	CASSFMSGYNEQFF	TGTGCCAGCAGCTTCATGTCTGGCTACAATGAGCAGTTCTTC
TRBV5-1	NA	NA	TRBJ2-4	CASSLVQGLAKNIQYF	TGCGCCAGCAGCTTGGTTCAGGGTCTCGCCAAAAACATTCAGTACTTC
TRBV20-1	NA	NA	TRBJ1-1	CSAPNGGRNTEAFF	TGCAGTGCACCAAACGGGGGAAGGAACACTGAAGCTTTCTTT
TRBV5-5	NA	many	TRBJ2-3	CASSFSGSPTDTQYF	TGTGCCAGCAGCTTTTCGGGGAGCCCAACAGATACGCAGTATTTT
TRBV9	TRBD2	few	TRBJ2-2	CASSVATAGHTGELFF	TGTGCCAGCAGCGTAGCTACAGCGGGGCACACCGGGGAGCTGTTTTTT
TRBV20-1	NA	few	TRBJ2-7	CSARVLAYEQYF	TGCAGTGCTAGGGTACTAGCCTACGAGCAGTACTTC
TRBV4-1	TRBD2	few	TRBJ2-1	CASSPPPGLDSEQFF	TGCGCCAGCAGCCCGCCCCCGGGACTAGATAGTGAGCAGTTCTTC